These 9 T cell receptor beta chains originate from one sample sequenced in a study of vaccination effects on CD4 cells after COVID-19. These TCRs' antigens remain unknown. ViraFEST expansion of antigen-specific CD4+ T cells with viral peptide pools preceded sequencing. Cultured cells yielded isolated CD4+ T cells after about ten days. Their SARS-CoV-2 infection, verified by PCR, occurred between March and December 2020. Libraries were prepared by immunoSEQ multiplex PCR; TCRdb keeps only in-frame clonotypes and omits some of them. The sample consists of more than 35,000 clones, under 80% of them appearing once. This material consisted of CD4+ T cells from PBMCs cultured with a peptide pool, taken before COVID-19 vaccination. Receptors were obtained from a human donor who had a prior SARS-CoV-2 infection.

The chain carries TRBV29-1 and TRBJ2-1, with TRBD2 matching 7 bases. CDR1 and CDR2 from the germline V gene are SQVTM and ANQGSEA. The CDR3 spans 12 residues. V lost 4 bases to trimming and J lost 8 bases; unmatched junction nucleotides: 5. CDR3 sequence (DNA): TGCAGCGTTGGGCGGGAGATGCATGAGCAGTTCTTC. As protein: CSVGREMHEQFF.

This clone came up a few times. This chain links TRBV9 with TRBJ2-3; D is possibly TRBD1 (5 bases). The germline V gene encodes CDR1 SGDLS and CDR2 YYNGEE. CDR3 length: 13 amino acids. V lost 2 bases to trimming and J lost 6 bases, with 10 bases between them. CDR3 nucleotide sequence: TGTGCCAGCAGCGTCCAGGGTCGGGATACGCAGTATTTT. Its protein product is CASSVQGRDTQYF.

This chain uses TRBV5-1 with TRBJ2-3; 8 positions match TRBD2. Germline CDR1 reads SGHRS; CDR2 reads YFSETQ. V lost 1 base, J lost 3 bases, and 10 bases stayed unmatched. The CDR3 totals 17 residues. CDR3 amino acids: CASSLIPAGDGTDTQYF. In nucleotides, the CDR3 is TGCGCCAGCAGCTTGATACCAGCGGGAGACGGGACAGATACGCAGTATTTT.

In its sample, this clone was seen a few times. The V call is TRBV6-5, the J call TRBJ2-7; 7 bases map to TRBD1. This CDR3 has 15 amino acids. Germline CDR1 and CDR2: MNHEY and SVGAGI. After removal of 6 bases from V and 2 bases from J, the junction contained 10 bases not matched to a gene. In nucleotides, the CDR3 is TGTGCCAGCAGCAACGACAGGGTTCGCCCCTACGAGCAGTACTTC. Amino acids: CASSNDRVRPYEQYF.

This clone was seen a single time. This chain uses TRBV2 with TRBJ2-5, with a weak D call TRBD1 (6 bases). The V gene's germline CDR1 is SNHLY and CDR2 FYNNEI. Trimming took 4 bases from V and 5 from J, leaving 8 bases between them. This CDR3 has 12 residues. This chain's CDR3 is CASSVGAETQYF. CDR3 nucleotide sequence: TGTGCCAGCAGTGTGGGGGCGGAGACCCAGTACTTC.

The DNA for the CDR3 is TGTGCCAGCACCGCCTCAGCCAAAAACATTCAGTACTTC. Protein: CASTASAKNIQYF. The chain recombines TRBV2 with TRBJ2-4; D not certain. The germline gives CDR1 SNHLY, CDR2 FYNNEI. Trimming removed 7 bases from V and 0 bases from J, with 7 bases in between. CDR3 size: 13 residues.

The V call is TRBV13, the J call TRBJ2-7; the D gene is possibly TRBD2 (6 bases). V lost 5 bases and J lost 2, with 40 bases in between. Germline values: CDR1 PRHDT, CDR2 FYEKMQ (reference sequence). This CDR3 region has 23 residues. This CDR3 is CASSVERAVGTASTGHRTYEQYF. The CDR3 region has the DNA TGTGCCAGCAGCGTTGAGCGGGCCGTCGGGACTGCGTCCACGGGCCACCGAACCTACGAGCAGTACTTC.

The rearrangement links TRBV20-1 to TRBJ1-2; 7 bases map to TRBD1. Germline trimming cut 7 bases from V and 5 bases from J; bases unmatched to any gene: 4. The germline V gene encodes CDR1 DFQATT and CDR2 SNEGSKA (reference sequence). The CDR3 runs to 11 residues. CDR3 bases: TGCAGTGTTGGGACAGCGTATGGCTACACCTTC. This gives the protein CSVGTAYGYTF.

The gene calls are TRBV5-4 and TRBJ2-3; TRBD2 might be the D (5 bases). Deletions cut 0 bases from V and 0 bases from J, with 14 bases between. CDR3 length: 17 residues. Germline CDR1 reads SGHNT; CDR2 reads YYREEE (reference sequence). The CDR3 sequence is CASSLGSSRTSTDTQYF. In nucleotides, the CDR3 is TGTGCCAGCAGCTTGGGGTCAAGCAGGACTAGCACAGATACGCAGTATTTT.